The clone carrying this T cell receptor beta chain was counted between two and nine times. Its antigen is undetermined. The use of a sample-barcoded 5' primer and a J-beta primer mix characterized a second PCR of roughly 6 to 12 cycles. The template-switch adaptor, which had 12 random nucleotides, put a tag on each cDNA molecule. One entry per CDR3 protein, called by TCRdb with MiXCR from the 5' RACE reads. The repertoire holds 500,000 to 650,000 distinct CDR3 sequences, with 25% to 35% as singletons. This entry belongs to a study of blood T cells in healthy people across ages. Study-level results: Naive T cell percentage showed a strong correlation with TCR beta diversity. Per million T cells, TCR beta diversity dropped roughly linearly as age increased. CMV status of donors was not determined, possibly confounding expanded clonotype changes.

These records were also assigned to another study, of T cells of mothers and their children.

This clonotype was sampled from a boy under 10 years old in good health. Material for sequencing was blood.

The CDR3 spells CASSTGQGNEQFF. CDR3 nucleotide sequence: TGTGCCAGCAGCACGGGACAGGGCAATGAGCAGTTCTTC. The chain uses TRBV9 and TRBJ2-1; TRBD1 matches at 9 bases. V shed 4 bases and J 6 bases; nucleotides not matched to a gene: 2. The length of the CDR3 is 13 residues. Germline values: CDR1 SGDLS, CDR2 YYNGEE.